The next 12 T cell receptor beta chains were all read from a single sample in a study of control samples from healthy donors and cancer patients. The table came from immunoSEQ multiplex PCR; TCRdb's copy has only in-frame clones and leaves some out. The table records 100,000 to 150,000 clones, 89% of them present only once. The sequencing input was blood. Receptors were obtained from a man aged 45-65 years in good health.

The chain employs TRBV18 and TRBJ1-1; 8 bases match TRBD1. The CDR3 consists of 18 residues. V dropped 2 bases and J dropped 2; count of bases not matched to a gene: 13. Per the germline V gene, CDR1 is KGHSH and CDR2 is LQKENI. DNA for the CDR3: TGTGCCAGCTCACCAAGCCTCCTACAACAGGGGGTAAACACTGAAGCTTTCTTT. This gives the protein CASSPSLLQQGVNTEAFF.

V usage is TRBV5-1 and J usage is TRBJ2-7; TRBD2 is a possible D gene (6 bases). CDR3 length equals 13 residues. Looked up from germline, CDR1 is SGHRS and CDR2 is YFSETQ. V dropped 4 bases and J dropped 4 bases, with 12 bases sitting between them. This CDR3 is CASSLVGSYEQYF. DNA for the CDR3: TGCGCCAGCAGCCTAGTCGGGAGTTACGAGCAGTACTTC.

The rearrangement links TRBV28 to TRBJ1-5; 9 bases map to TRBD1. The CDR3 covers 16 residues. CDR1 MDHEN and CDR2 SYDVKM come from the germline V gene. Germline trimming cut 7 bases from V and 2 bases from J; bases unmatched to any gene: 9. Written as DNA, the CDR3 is TGTGCCAGCACTCTTCTACAGGGGGCCGGCAATCAGCCCCAGCATTTT. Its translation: CASTLLQGAGNQPQHF.

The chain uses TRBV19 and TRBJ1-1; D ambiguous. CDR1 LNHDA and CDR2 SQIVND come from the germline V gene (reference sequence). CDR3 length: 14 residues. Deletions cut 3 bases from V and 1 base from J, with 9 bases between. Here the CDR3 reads CASSIGHENTEAFF. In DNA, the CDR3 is TGTGCCAGTAGTATTGGGCATGAGAACACTGAAGCTTTCTTT. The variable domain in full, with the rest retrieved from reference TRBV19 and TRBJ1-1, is DGGITQSPKYLFRKEGQNVTLSCEQNLNHDAMYWYRQDPGQGLRLIYYSQIVNDFQKGDIAEGYSVSREKKESFPLTVTSAQKNPTAFYLCASSIGHENTEAFFGQGTRLTVV.

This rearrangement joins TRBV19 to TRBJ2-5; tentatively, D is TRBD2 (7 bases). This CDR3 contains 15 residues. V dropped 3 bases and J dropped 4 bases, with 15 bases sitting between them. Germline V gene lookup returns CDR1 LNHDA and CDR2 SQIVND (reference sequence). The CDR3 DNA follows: TGTGCCAGTAGTATTGGTGGGGGGGCCGTAGAGACCCAGTACTTC. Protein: CASSIGGGAVETQYF. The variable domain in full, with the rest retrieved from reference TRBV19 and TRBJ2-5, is DGGITQSPKYLFRKEGQNVTLSCEQNLNHDAMYWYRQDPGQGLRLIYYSQIVNDFQKGDIAEGYSVSREKKESFPLTVTSAQKNPTAFYLCASSIGGGAVETQYFGPGTRLLVL.

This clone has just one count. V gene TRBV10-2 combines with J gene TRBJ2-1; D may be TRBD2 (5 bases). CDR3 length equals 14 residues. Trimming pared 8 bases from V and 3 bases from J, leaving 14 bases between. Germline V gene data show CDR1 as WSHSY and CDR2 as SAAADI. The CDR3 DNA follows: TGCGCCAGCCACGAGGGCGGATTCTACAATGAGCAGTTCTTC. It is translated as CASHEGGFYNEQFF.

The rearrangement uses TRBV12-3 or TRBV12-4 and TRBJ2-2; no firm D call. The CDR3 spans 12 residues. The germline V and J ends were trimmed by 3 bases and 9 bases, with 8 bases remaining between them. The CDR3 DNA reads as TGTGCCAGCAGTTTCACCCCCCGGGAGCTGTTTTTT. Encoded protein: CASSFTPRELFF.

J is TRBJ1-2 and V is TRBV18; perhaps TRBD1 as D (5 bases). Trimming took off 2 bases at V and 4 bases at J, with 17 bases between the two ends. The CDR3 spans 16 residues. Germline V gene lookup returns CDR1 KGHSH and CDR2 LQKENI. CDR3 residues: CASSPGAGTPIYGYTF. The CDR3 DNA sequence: TGTGCCAGCTCACCAGGCGCCGGGACCCCCATCTATGGCTACACCTTC. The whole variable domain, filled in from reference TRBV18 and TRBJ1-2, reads NAGVMQNPRHLVRRRGQEARLRCSPMKGHSHVYWYRQLPEEGLKFMVYLQKENIIDESGMPKERFSAEFPKEGPSILRIQQVVRGDSAAYFCASSPGAGTPIYGYTFGSGTRLTVV.

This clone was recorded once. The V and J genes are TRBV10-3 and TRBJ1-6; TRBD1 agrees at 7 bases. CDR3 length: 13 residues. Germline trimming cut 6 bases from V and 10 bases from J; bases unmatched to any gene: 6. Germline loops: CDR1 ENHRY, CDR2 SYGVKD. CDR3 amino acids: CAIRTDRNSPLHF. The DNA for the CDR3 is TGTGCCATCAGAACGGACAGGAACTCACCCCTCCACTTT.

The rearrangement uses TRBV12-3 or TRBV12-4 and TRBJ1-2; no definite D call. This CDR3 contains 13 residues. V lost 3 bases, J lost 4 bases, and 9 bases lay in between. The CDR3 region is CASSFGKSYGYTF. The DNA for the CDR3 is TGTGCCAGCAGTTTTGGGAAGAGCTATGGCTACACCTTC.

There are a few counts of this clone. CDR3 in amino acids: CSGLAVEETQYF. The CDR3 DNA sequence: TGCAGCGGACTAGCGGTGGAAGAGACCCAGTACTTC. The genes are TRBV29-1 and TRBJ2-5, with 9 bases fitting TRBD2. CDR3 length: 12 amino acids. Germline loops: CDR1 SQVTM, CDR2 ANQGSEA. V gave up 7 bases and J gave up 3 bases; unmatched junction bases: 3.

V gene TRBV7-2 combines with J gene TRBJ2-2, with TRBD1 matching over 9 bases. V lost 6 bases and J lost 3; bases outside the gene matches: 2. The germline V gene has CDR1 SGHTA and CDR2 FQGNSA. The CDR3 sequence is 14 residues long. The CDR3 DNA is TGTGCCAGCAGATGGGACAGGGACACCGGGGAGCTGTTTTTT. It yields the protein CASRWDRDTGELFF.